This T cell receptor (beta chain) emerged from a study of T cell responses to AZD1222 COVID-19 vaccine. It was second doses at about 4 or about 12 weeks that were pooled. CDR1 and CDR2 (germline): SGHRS, YFSETQ. CDR3 length: 15 residues. V dropped 4 bases and J dropped 2; count of bases not matched to a gene: 6. Study-level findings and limits: Baseline seropositives among AZD1222 recipients totaled only five to seven. Nearly half of unique spike-specific TCRs reportedly avoided B.1.351 and B.1.1.7 mutated regions.

Regarding this clone: The antigen remains unidentified.

Sequencing used immunoSEQ multiplex PCR; TCRdb keeps in-frame clones, though not all of them. The repertoire holds 77,000 or so clones, about 91% seen once, with about 30% in the top ten. Sequenced here: peripheral blood, sampled 28 days after the second AZD1222 dose. The receptor comes from an adult who received the AZD1222 COVID-19 vaccine. V usage is TRBV5-1 and J usage is TRBJ1-3, with 7 positions matching TRBD1. The CDR3 spells CASSGGTATGNTIYF. In DNA, the CDR3 is TGCGCCAGCAGCGGCGGGACAGCGACTGGAAACACCATATATTTT.